A single T cell receptor beta chain is shown here with its context. The specificity of this receptor is unknown. No per-base quality is available; no much larger clone lies one base away. V and J lose 3 bases and 10 bases, and a span of 19 bases separates them. The cysteine opens and the phenylalanine closes a CDR3 of 15 amino acids. The retained sequence is limited to the CDR3, 45 bases, with the frame set at the first base. This specimen belongs to a study of CD8 T cells in Susac syndrome (dated by TCRdb to between 2018 and 2021). Regarding the complete study: Whether CD8+ T cell activation and differentiation in Susac syndrome was antigen driven was tested using repertoire sequencing.

RNA was extracted using the RNeasy kit, and roughly 0.5 to 1 microgram was reverse transcribed with random hexamers. The immunoSEQ multiplex PCR assay, covering 54 Vbeta and 13 Jbeta segments, was used to amplify TCR beta CDR3 regions. To correct PCR amplification bias, a synthetic template baseline was used for both primer optimization and computational correction. Concerning the study's data processing: Only productive sequences were kept, with reads annotated to V, D and J genes according to IMGT and analyzed in immunoSEQ Analyzer. Clonality was calculated as one minus the Shannon entropy normalized by log2 of the number of productive unique sequences. For each patient and control, public and private clones were evaluated within the 100 most prevalent clones. A clone was defined as Susac-specific if it was absent from the healthy and MS cohorts, from around 960 published viral clones and from other ImmuneACCESS disease sequences. Using fastp at Q25 and MiXCR, TCRdb reprocessed the public reads and kept productive beta chains. Every CDR3 protein is listed once, alongside the most common genes and DNA of its rows. The V and J calls and clone size come from TCRdb's table, not from the authors' own analysis. This sample comprises approximately 230,000 distinct CDR3 sequences, just over 90% of them detected only once. The ten largest clonotypes hold 0.065% to 0.08% of the sample.

General conclusions and limits of the study: The number of individuals in the TCR sequencing and HLA analysis was acknowledged as relatively small.

High-throughput TCR beta sequencing profiled peripheral blood CD8+ and CD4+ T cells from healthy donors, Susac syndrome patients and multiple sclerosis patients. Multiple sclerosis controls were treatment-naive patients with stable or active relapsing-remitting disease fulfilling revised McDonald criteria. Bulk CD8+ and CD4+ T cells were purified by magnetic negative isolation, whereas CD8+ TEMRA cells were enriched by FACS. Blood was drawn into EDTA tubes, processed within 24 hours, and PBMCs were isolated by density gradient centrifugation. PBMCs intended for TCR sequencing were cryopreserved in liquid nitrogen and thawed later in a water bath at 37 degrees C. Purity of sorted or isolated CD4+, CD8+ and CD8+ TEMRA cells was at least 90%.

This receptor chain uses TRBV23-1 and TRBJ2-1, with no reliable assignment of the D segment. TRBV23-1 falls under the ORF class, with uncertain function. The sequenced sample was CD4+ T cells from PBMCs. The clonotype was recovered from a human donor with multiple sclerosis. At the DNA level, the sequence is TGCGCCAGCAGTCACGGCCAAGCGATGGAAGGGGAGCAGTTCTTC. It specifies CASSHGQAMEGEQFF.